This T cell receptor beta chain was recovered during a study of blood T cell repertoires in COVID-19. Produced via immunoSEQ multiplex PCR; TCRdb's table is partial and in-frame only. This table holds 200,000 to 250,000 clones, 80% to 95% found once. Enrolled during active infection, Seattle patients were then followed longitudinally. This CDR3 region has 12 residues. Germline loops: CDR1 SGHAT, CDR2 FQNNGV. V lost 5 bases and J lost 2, with 3 bases in between. Source material: peripheral blood. This rearrangement joins TRBV11-2 to TRBJ2-2; no clear D. The receptor comes from a man aged 25 to 45 with COVID-19, enrolled during active disease. The DNA for the CDR3 is TGTGCCAGCAGCCAAAACACCGGGGAGCTGTTTTTT. It encodes CASSQNTGELFF.